These T cell receptor beta chains were read from a single sample in a study of blood T cell repertoires in COVID-19. The table came from immunoSEQ multiplex PCR; TCRdb's copy has only in-frame clones and leaves some out. The table has approximately 170,000 clones, roughly 85% seen once. Material for sequencing was peripheral blood. These receptors came from a man in his forties or fifties with active or convalescent COVID-19. Both conserved end residues are part of each CDR3. D genes are given only for firm matches. Size is stated for part of the rows, as once, few or many counts, or as a class when the clone is expanded.

J gene | clone size | V gene | D gene | CDR3 DNA | CDR3 protein
TRBJ2-1 | NA | TRBV28 | TRBD2 | TGTGCCAGCAGTTTACTGGCTAGCGGGGACAATGAGCAGTTCTTC | CASSLLASGDNEQFF
TRBJ2-7 | NA | TRBV27 | TRBD2 | TGTGCCAGCAGTTTAGACGTACTAGCGGGAACCTACGAGCAGTACTTC | CASSLDVLAGTYEQYF
TRBJ2-7 | NA | TRBV23-1 | NA | TGCGCCAGCAGTCGGGCAGGGGCCTACGAGCAGTACTTC | CASSRAGAYEQYF
TRBJ1-2 | NA | TRBV7-2 | NA | TGTGCCAGCAGCTCCGAGGGATTTAACTATGGCTACACCTTC | CASSSEGFNYGYTF
TRBJ1-2 | NA | TRBV5-1 | TRBD1 | TGCGCCAGCTTTACAGGGGCTGGGGACTATGGCTACACCTTC | CASFTGAGDYGYTF
TRBJ1-4 | NA | TRBV27 | NA | TGTGCCAGCACACGTACAGGGAAGGGTACTAATGAAAAACTGTTTTTT | CASTRTGKGTNEKLFF
TRBJ1-2 | once | TRBV28 | NA | TGTGCCAGCGCAGGGGACTATGGCTACACCTTC | CASAGDYGYTF
TRBJ1-5 | NA | TRBV5-6 | NA | TGTGCCAGCAGCCTTCTTCAGGGGCCCCAGCATTTT | CASSLLQGPQHF
TRBJ2-3 | NA | TRBV2 | NA | TGTGCCAGCAGTGAAAGACAGTTTAGCACAGATACGCAGTATTTT | CASSERQFSTDTQYF
TRBJ2-3 | NA | TRBV19 | NA | TGTGCCAGTAGTTTCATCCAGGGGATCGCAGATACGCAGTATTTT | CASSFIQGIADTQYF
TRBJ2-6 | NA | TRBV18 | NA | TGTGCCAGCCCATGGACAGAAACACGCGCTGGGGCCAACGTCCTGACTTTC | CASPWTETRAGANVLTF
TRBJ2-1 | NA | TRBV6-2/TRBV6-3 | NA | TGTGCCAGCAGTCCCTTTTCCCTAGCAGGTGAGCAGTTCTTC | CASSPFSLAGEQFF
TRBJ2-7 | NA | TRBV27 | NA | TGTGCCAGCAGTTGGATAGAACCCGGGATACAGGGATACGAGCAGTACTTC | CASSWIEPGIQGYEQYF
TRBJ1-4 | NA | TRBV6-5 | TRBD1 | TGTGCCAGTACGGCCTCAGACAGGGTCGAAAAACTGTTTTTT | CASTASDRVEKLFF
TRBJ2-2 | NA | TRBV5-1 | NA | TGCGCCAGCAGCTTACGGACTGATACCGGGGAGCTGTTTTTT | CASSLRTDTGELFF
TRBJ1-1 | NA | TRBV19 | NA | TGTGCCAGTAGTGCGTTACAGGGCAGGTCTGAAGCTTTCTTT | CASSALQGRSEAFF
TRBJ2-1 | NA | TRBV5-1 | NA | TGCGCCAGCAGCTTGGTCGCGGGGAGCTCCTACAATGAGCAGTTCTTC | CASSLVAGSSYNEQFF
TRBJ2-3 | once | TRBV6-1 | TRBD2 | TGTGCCAGCAGTGAGACTAGCGGGGGACACACAGATACGCAGTATTTT | CASSETSGGHTDTQYF
TRBJ1-2 | NA | TRBV7-9 | NA | TGTGCCAGCAGCTTGGTCGTCGGGGATGGCTACACCTTC | CASSLVVGDGYTF
TRBJ2-7 | few | TRBV19 | TRBD1 | TGTGCCAGTAGAAAGACAGGGTCCGCGACCTACGAGCAGTACTTC | CASRKTGSATYEQYF
TRBJ1-4 | NA | TRBV4-2 | NA | TGTGCCAGCAGGACCGACAGGAATAATGAAAAACTGTTTTTT | CASRTDRNNEKLFF
TRBJ2-5 | few | TRBV11-2 | TRBD2 | TGTGCCAGCAGCTTAGAGCCCACCGCTAGCGGGAGAGAGACCCAGTACTTC | CASSLEPTASGRETQYF
TRBJ1-1 | NA | TRBV30 | TRBD1 | TGTGCCTGGAGGGGGTCCGGGACAGGGGGCTGGGGAAACACTGAAGCTTTCTTT | CAWRGSGTGGWGNTEAFF
TRBJ1-1 | NA | TRBV5-1 | NA | TGCGCCAGCATGGGAGGCCGGGCTGAAGCTTTCTTT | CASMGGRAEAFF
TRBJ2-7 | NA | TRBV18 | TRBD1 | TGTGCCAGCTCACCTACGGGACAGGGAGCCTACGAGCAGTACTTC | CASSPTGQGAYEQYF
TRBJ1-2 | once | TRBV18 | TRBD1 | TGTGCCAGCTCACCCCCGGGACAGGGGACATCTGGCTACACCTTC | CASSPPGQGTSGYTF
TRBJ1-1 | NA | TRBV19 | TRBD1 | TGTGCCAGTCATTTCGAAGACAGGGGGATTGGAGCTTTCTTT | CASHFEDRGIGAFF
TRBJ2-3 | NA | TRBV19 | TRBD2 | TGTGCCAGTAGCGACTCTTACAGCGGGAGGGGCACAGATACGCAGTATTTT | CASSDSYSGRGTDTQYF
TRBJ2-7 | NA | TRBV12-3/TRBV12-4 | NA | TGTGCCAGCAGTTTTGCGTCCTCCTACGAGCAGTACTTC | CASSFASSYEQYF
TRBJ2-3 | NA | TRBV3-1/TRBV3-2 | NA | TGTGCCAGCAGCCGGTTAAGCGAGAGCACAGATACGCAGTATTTT | CASSRLSESTDTQYF
TRBJ2-7 | NA | TRBV6-5 | TRBD1 | TGTGCCACCAGGCCACAGGGGTCTGGGGAGCAGTACTTC | CATRPQGSGEQYF
TRBJ1-2 | few | TRBV6-5 | TRBD1 | TGTGCCAGCAGTTACGGGACAGGGAGGGGTGGCTACACCTTC | CASSYGTGRGGYTF
TRBJ1-4 | NA | TRBV7-9 | TRBD1 | TGTGCCAGCAGCCCCAAGGGCACAGGGGGCAGTGAAAAACTGTTTTTT | CASSPKGTGGSEKLFF
TRBJ1-5 | NA | TRBV27 | NA | TGTGCCAGCAGTTATTGGGGTCGGGGGAATCAGCCCCAGCATTTT | CASSYWGRGNQPQHF
TRBJ1-5 | NA | TRBV28 | NA | TGTGCCAGCAGGTCAAATAGCAATCAGCCCCAGCATTTT | CASRSNSNQPQHF
TRBJ2-5 | NA | TRBV24-1 | TRBD2 | TGTGCCACCAGTGATCCCCTGGGGGGGCAAGAGACCCAGTACTTC | CATSDPLGGQETQYF
TRBJ1-1 | NA | TRBV29-1 | TRBD1 | TGCAGCGTTGGCCGCCGGGACAGGGGTCTCTACACTGAAGCTTTCTTT | CSVGRRDRGLYTEAFF
TRBJ1-1 | once | TRBV10-3 | NA | TGTGCCATCAGTGTACAGGGCCGTTCGGGCACTGAAGCTTTCTTT | CAISVQGRSGTEAFF
TRBJ2-3 | NA | TRBV6-1 | TRBD2 | TGTGCCAGCAGTGAGGGACTAGCGGGGGGCACAGATACGCAGTATTTT | CASSEGLAGGTDTQYF
TRBJ1-1 | NA | TRBV27 | NA | TGTGCCAGCAGTTTAAGCGGGGGCGTGTCTGAAGCTTTCTTT | CASSLSGGVSEAFF
TRBJ2-3 | NA | TRBV11-3 | TRBD2 | TGTGCCAGCAGCTTAGCTCGGGGGGGCACAGATACGCAGTATTTT | CASSLARGGTDTQYF
TRBJ2-2 | NA | TRBV28 | TRBD1 | TGTGCCAGCAGTTTACCCGGACAGGGGACCGGGGAGCTGTTTTTT | CASSLPGQGTGELFF
TRBJ1-2 | NA | TRBV24-1 | NA | TGTGCCACCAGTGATGGGACAAGCTATGGCTACACCTTC | CATSDGTSYGYTF
TRBJ1-1 | NA | TRBV11-2 | NA | TGTGCCAGCAGCTCCGGCGGCCCGGCAAGGGGGAACACTGAAGCTTTCTTT | CASSSGGPARGNTEAFF
TRBJ2-1 | NA | TRBV3-1/TRBV3-2 | TRBD1 | TGTGCCAGCAGCCCTACAGGGGATATGGGTGAGCAGTTCTTC | CASSPTGDMGEQFF
TRBJ1-2 | NA | TRBV5-6 | NA | TGTGCCAGCAGCTTGGGCCTCGGGCCTTCGGGGGGCCATGGCTACACCTTC | CASSLGLGPSGGHGYTF
TRBJ2-2 | NA | TRBV7-2 | NA | TGTGCCAGCAGCTTGAGTTTCATCGAGCGGGGGGAGCTGTTTTTT | CASSLSFIERGELFF
TRBJ2-3 | once | TRBV30 | TRBD2 | TGTGCCTGGAGTACATCCTCTAGCGGGAACACAGATACGCAGTATTTT | CAWSTSSSGNTDTQYF
TRBJ2-7 | NA | TRBV5-1 | TRBD2 | TGCGCCAGCAGCTTGGGAGGGGAGGGAGCCTACGAGCAGTACTTC | CASSLGGEGAYEQYF
TRBJ1-2 | NA | TRBV18 | TRBD1 | TGTGCCAGCTCACCACCGGGGGACAGGAACTATGGCTACACCTTC | CASSPPGDRNYGYTF
TRBJ2-7 | once | TRBV6-6 | TRBD1 | TGTGCCAGCAGTTACTCGCGGCCAGGGGGCAGTGAGCAGTACTTC | CASSYSRPGGSEQYF
TRBJ2-2 | NA | TRBV6-4 | TRBD2 | TGTGCCAGCAGTTCATCGGGAGGGACCGGGGAGCTGTTTTTT | CASSSSGGTGELFF
TRBJ2-3 | NA | TRBV15 | NA | TGTGCCACCAGCAGAGTTCAGGATACGCAGTATTTT | CATSRVQDTQYF
TRBJ1-6 | NA | TRBV6-5 | TRBD1 | TGTGCCAGCACGCCATGGACAGGGGTAAATTCACCCCTCCACTTT | CASTPWTGVNSPLHF
TRBJ1-2 | NA | TRBV5-1 | NA | TGCGCCAGCAGCTTGGGCCCAGCGGAAAAGGGCTATGGCTACACCTTC | CASSLGPAEKGYGYTF
TRBJ1-5 | NA | TRBV5-6 | TRBD1 | TGTGCCAGCAGCACGACTACAGGGGGCAATCAGCCCCAGCATTTT | CASSTTTGGNQPQHF
TRBJ2-1 | NA | TRBV24-1 | NA | TGTGCCACCGAGGGACAACCAGACAATGAGCAGTTCTTC | CATEGQPDNEQFF
TRBJ2-5 | NA | TRBV24-1 | TRBD2 | TGTGCGACGGGGGGGACTAGCGGGAGGAGTGGTAACGTTCAAGAGACCCAGTACTTC | CATGGTSGRSGNVQETQYF